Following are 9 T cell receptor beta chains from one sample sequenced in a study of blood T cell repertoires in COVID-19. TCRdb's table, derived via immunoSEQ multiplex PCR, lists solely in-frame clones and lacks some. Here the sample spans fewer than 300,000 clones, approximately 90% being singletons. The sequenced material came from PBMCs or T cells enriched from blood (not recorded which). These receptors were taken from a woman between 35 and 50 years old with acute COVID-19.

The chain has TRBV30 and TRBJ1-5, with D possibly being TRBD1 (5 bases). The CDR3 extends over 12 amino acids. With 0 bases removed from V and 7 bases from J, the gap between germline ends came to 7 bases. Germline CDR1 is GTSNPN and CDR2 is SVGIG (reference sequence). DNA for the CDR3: TGTGCCTGGAGTGTAAAGGGGCAGCCCCAGCATTTT. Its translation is CAWSVKGQPQHF.

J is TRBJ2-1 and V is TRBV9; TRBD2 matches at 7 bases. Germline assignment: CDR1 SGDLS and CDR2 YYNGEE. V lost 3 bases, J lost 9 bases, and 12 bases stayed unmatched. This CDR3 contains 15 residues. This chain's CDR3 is CASSGLAEPSVEQFF. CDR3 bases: TGTGCCAGCAGCGGTCTAGCGGAACCTTCGGTTGAGCAGTTCTTC.

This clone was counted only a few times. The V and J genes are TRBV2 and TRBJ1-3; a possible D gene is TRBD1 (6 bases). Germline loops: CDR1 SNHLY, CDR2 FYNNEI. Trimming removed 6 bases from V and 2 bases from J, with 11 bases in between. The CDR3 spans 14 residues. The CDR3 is CASRTGSAGNTIYF. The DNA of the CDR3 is TGTGCCAGCAGGACAGGTTCGGCTGGAAACACCATATATTTT.

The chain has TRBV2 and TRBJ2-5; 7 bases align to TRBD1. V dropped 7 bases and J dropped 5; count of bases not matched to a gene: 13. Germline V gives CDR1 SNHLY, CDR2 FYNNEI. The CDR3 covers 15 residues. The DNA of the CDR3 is TGTGCCAGCACCGGACAGGCGGTGGGTGGGGAGACCCAGTACTTC. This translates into CASTGQAVGGETQYF.

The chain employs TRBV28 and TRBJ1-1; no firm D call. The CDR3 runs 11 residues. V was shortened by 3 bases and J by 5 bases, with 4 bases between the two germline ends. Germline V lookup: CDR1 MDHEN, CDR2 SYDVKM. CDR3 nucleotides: TGTGCCAGCAGTTTCGTAACTGAAGCTTTCTTT. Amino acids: CASSFVTEAFF.

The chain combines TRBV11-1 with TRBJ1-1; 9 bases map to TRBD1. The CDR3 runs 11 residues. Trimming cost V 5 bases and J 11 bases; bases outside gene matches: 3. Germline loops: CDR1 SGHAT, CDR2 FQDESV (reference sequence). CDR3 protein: CASSRDRDAFF. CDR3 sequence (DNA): TGTGCCAGCAGCCGGGACAGGGACGCTTTCTTT.

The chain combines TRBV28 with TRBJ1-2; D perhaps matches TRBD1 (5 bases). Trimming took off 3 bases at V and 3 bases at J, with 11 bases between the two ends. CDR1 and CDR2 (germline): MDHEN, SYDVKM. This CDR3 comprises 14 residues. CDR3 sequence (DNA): TGTGCCAGCAGTTTGGGGCAGGTAGACTATGGCTACACCTTC. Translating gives CASSLGQVDYGYTF.

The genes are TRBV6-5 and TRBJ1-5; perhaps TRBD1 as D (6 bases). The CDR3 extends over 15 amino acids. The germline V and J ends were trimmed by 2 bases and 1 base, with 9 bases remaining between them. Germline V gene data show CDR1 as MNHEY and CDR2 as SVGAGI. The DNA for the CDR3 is TGTGCCAGCAGTTACGGGGGGGCAAGCAATCAGCCCCAGCATTTT. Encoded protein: CASSYGGASNQPQHF.

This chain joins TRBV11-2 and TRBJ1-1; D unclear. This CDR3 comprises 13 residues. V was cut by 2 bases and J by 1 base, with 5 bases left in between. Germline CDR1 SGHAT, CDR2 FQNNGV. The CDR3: CASSLLRNTEAFF. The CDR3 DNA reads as TGTGCCAGCAGCTTATTGCGGAACACTGAAGCTTTCTTT.